This entry concerns a single T cell receptor (beta chain). No antigen is known for it. This entry comes from a study of siplizumab effects on memory and regulatory T cells. The table came from immunoSEQ multiplex PCR; TCRdb's copy has only in-frame clones and leaves some out. Of 100,000 or so clones listed, approximately 94% are singletons. The CDR3 has 15 residues. The V and J ends lost 4 bases and 8 bases respectively, with 18 bases between them. Per the germline V gene, CDR1 is SGHRS and CDR2 is YFSETQ. The study, taken as a whole, reports: The study did not confirm that proliferating Tregs from siplizumab cultures were suppressive. Treg-derived clones made up an average of approximately 70% of mappable alloreactive CD4+ clones with siplizumab and under 35% in controls. In roughly 75-95% of proliferating CD4+ or CD8+ clones, a naive or memory phenotype could not be assigned.

This receptor was obtained from a human donor in good health. The sample taken for sequencing was non-Treg CD4+ T cells sorted from blood. The chain employs TRBV5-1 and TRBJ1-4; D not resolved. The CDR3: CASSAQDGRREKLFF. The CDR3 DNA is TGCGCCAGCAGCGCCCAGGACGGAAGGAGGGAAAAACTGTTTTTT.